This section outlines one T cell receptor (beta chain) sequence together with its context. As yet, its antigen is unknown. This sample stems from a study of cytotoxic CD8 clonotypes in ibrutinib-treated CLL. General observations from the study: Relative to age-matched healthy donors, clonality at baseline was higher, and it tracked circulating CD8+ T-cell counts.

CDR1 ENHRY and CDR2 SYGVKD come from the germline V gene. The CDR3 runs to 15 residues. The V gene end was trimmed by 5 bases and the J gene end by 4 bases; junction bases not matched to a gene: 5. Only in-frame clones appear in the TCRdb table, and some are missing; sequencing was by immunoSEQ multiplex PCR. Altogether around 150,000 clones are present, 80% being singletons, with the ten largest covering roughly 7.6%. V is TRBV10-3 and J is TRBJ2-3; 11 bases agree with TRBD2. This TCR came from a human donor with chronic lymphocytic leukemia. The source material was PBMCs, sampled after 36 months of ibrutinib treatment. The CDR3 protein is CAISLNSGGADTQYF. The CDR3 region has the DNA TGTGCCATCAGTTTGAATAGCGGGGGGGCAGATACGCAGTATTTT.